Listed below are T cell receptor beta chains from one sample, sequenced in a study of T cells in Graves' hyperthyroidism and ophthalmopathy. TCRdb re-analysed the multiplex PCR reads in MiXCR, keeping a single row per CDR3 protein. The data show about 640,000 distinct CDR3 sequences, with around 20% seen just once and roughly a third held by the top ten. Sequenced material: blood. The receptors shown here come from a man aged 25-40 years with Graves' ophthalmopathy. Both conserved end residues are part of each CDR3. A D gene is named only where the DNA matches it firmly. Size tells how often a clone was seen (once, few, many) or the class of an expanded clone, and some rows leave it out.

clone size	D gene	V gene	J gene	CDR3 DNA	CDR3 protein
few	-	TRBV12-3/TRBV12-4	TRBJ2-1	TGTGCCAGGGATATTGGGCAGTTCTTC	CARDIGQFF
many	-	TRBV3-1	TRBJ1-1	TGTGCCAGCAGCCAAGCGGCGGGGGGGAACACTGAAGCTTTCTTT	CASSQAAGGNTEAFF
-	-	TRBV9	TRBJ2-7	TGTGCCAGTGCGCAGGGAGGATCCTACGAGCAGTACTTC	CASAQGGSYEQYF
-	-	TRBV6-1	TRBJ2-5	TGTGCCAGCAGTCCGGCCCAAGTAGGACAAGAGACCCAGTACTTC	CASSPAQVGQETQYF
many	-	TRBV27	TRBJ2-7	TGTGCCAGCAGTGGGGCGGGTGGCCACGAGCAGTACTTC	CASSGAGGHEQYF
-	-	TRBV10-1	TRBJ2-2	TGCGCCAGCAGTGAGGGCTGGGGTTGGACCGGGGAGCTGTTTTTT	CASSEGWGWTGELFF
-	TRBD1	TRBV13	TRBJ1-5	TGTGCCAGCAGCGGACAGGGTGAACAGCCCCAGCATTTT	CASSGQGEQPQHF
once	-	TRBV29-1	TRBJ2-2	TGCAGCGTTGAAGATGGGGCAGGGGAGGACACCGGGGAGCTGTTTTTT	CSVEDGAGEDTGELFF
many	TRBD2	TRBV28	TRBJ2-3	TGTGCCAGCATAGGGCTAGCGGGATCAGATACGCAGTATTTT	CASIGLAGSDTQYF
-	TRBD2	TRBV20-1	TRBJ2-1	TGCAGTGCGCGTGTTATAGCTAGCGGGAGTCATGAGCAGTTCTTC	CSARVIASGSHEQFF
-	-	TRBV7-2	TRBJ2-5	TGTGCCAGCACCGTGGGAGGGGGCGTGCGGGAGACCCAGTACTTC	CASTVGGGVRETQYF
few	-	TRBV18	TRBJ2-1	TGTGCCAGCTCACCAGAGAGGGGCAGGGGTTATGAGCAGTTCTTC	CASSPERGRGYEQFF
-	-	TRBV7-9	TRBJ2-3	TGTGCCAGCAGCCCCGACAGTTTTGTAACAGATACGCAGTATTTT	CASSPDSFVTDTQYF
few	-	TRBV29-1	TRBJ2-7	TGCAGCGTTGAAGATATGGGGGAGCAGTACTTC	CSVEDMGEQYF
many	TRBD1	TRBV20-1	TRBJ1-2	TGCAGTGCTAGAGATCGGGACAGCGCCAACTATGGCTACACCTTC	CSARDRDSANYGYTF
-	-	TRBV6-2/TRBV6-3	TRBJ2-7	TGTGCCAGCGGCCTTGCCAGGGAGACCGAGCAGTACTTC	CASGLARETEQYF
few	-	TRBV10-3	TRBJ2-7	TGTGCCATCAGTGAGCTTCAGGCGGACGAGCAGTACTTC	CAISELQADEQYF
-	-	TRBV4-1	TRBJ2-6	TGCGCCAGCAGCCAAGGTCAAGATCGGGTAGCTGGGGCCAACGTCCTGACTTTC	CASSQGQDRVAGANVLTF
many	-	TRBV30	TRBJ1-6	TGTGCCTGGAGACCAGCCGCCTTCAAGGGGAATTCACCCCTCCACTTT	CAWRPAAFKGNSPLHF
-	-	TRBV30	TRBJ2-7	TGTGCCTGGAGTGGGGGGAGGGGGATCTACGAGCAGTACTTC	CAWSGGRGIYEQYF
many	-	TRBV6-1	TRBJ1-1	TGTGCCAGCGGGAGGCAGGGGAGCACTGAAGCTTTCTTT	CASGRQGSTEAFF
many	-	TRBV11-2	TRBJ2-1	TGTGCCAGCAGCTTAGGAGCAGGGAACGTCGATGAGCAGTTCTTC	CASSLGAGNVDEQFF
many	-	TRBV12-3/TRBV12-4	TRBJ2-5	TGTGCCAGCAGCCCGACGGGCAGACAAGAGACCCAGTACTTC	CASSPTGRQETQYF
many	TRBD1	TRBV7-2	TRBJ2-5	TGTGCCAGCAGCTTAGGAGACAGGGATCGGGAGACCCAGTACTTC	CASSLGDRDRETQYF
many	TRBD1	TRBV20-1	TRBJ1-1	TGCAGTGCCGCACGACAGGGACTCTCTGAAGCTTTCTTT	CSAARQGLSEAFF
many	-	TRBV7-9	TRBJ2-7	TGTGCCAGCAGCCCTAGCCCCGTCCCCTACGAGCAGTACTTC	CASSPSPVPYEQYF
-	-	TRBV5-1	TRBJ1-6	TGCGCCAGCAGCTTGTCGGGGTCCAGCTCCTATAATTCACCCCTCCACTTT	CASSLSGSSSYNSPLHF
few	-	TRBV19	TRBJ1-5	TGTGCCAGTAGTTCCTCCCGCAGGGTCGACCAGCCCCAGCATTTT	CASSSSRRVDQPQHF
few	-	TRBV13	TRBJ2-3	TGTGCCAGCAGCTTACTCAGGGGCGCTATGACAGATACGCAGTATTTT	CASSLLRGAMTDTQYF
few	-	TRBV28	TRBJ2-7	TGTGCCGTGTTACAGGGTTGGGGTTCCTACGAGCAGTACTTC	CAVLQGWGSYEQYF
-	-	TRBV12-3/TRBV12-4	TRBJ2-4	TGTGCCAGCAGCTGGGGGACGGAGGGCATTCAGTACTTC	CASSWGTEGIQYF
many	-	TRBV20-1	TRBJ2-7	TGCAGTGCGCCCCGGGCAGGGGGGGACGAGCAGTACTTC	CSAPRAGGDEQYF
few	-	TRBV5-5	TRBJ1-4	TGTGCCAGCACCGGGGGCGGTAATGAAAAACTGTTTTTT	CASTGGGNEKLFF
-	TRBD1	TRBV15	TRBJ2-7	TGTGCCACCAGCCGACAGGGTCTCAACGAGCAGTACTTC	CATSRQGLNEQYF
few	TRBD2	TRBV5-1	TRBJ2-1	TGCGCCAGCAGCTTGGGGGTAGCGGGAGCTGGCGATGAGCAGTTCTTC	CASSLGVAGAGDEQFF
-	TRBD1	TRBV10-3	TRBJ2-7	TGTGCCATCAGTGAAGGACAGGGGCAGGGGGAGCAGTACTTC	CAISEGQGQGEQYF
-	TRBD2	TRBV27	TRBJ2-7	TGTGCCAGCAGTTTAGGGGCTAGCGGGAGTCACGAGCAGTACTTC	CASSLGASGSHEQYF
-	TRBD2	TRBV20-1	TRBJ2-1	TGCAGTGCTAGAGACATGGGACTAGCGGGGGTTGTCTACAATGATGAGCAGTTCTTC	CSARDMGLAGVVYNDEQFF
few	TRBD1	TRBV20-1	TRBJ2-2	TGCAGTGCTAGAGATGCTACAGGGGTCGGGGAGCTGTTTTTT	CSARDATGVGELFF
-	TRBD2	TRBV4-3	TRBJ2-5	TGCGCCAGCAGCCAAGGGGGGGAGGGCCGACCGGGGACCCAGTACTTC	CASSQGGEGRPGTQYF
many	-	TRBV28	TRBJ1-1	TGTGCCAGCAGGTCACAGGGTACGGTGAACACTGAAGCTTTCTTT	CASRSQGTVNTEAFF
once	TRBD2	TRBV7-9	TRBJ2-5	TGTGCCAGCAGCTTAGGCGAGGGACTAGGTACCCAGTACTTC	CASSLGEGLGTQYF
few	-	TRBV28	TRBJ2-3	TGTGCCAGCACTGACGCCGGGGGAGCTGCAGATACGCAGTATTTT	CASTDAGGAADTQYF
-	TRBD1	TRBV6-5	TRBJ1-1	TGTGCCAGCAGTTACTCCCCCTCAGGGGGGAACACTGAAGCTTTCTTT	CASSYSPSGGNTEAFF
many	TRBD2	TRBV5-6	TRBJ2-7	TGTGCCAGCAGCTTTGGACTAGACTACGAGCAGTACTTC	CASSFGLDYEQYF
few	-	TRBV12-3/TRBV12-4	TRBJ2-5	TGTGCCAGCCCTTTAGGGGAGACCCAGTACTTC	CASPLGETQYF
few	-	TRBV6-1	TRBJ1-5	TGTGCCAGCAGTGAAAAGGGCCCCTTTAGGGGACTCGAGGAGCCCCAGCATTTT	CASSEKGPFRGLEEPQHF
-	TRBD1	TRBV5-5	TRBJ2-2	TGTGCCAGCAGCTTGGTGAGACAGGGGGCGAACACCGGGGAGCTGTTTTTT	CASSLVRQGANTGELFF
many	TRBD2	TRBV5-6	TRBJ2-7	TGTGCCAGCAGCTTGTCACTAGCGGGAGTATACGAGCAGTACTTC	CASSLSLAGVYEQYF
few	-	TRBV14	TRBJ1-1	TGTGCCAGCAGCCCGCTAGGGGGGCCCAACACTGAAGCTTTCTTT	CASSPLGGPNTEAFF
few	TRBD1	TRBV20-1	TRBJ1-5	TGCAGTGCTAGTCTCGGACAGGGGAATAGTCAGCCCCAGCATTTT	CSASLGQGNSQPQHF
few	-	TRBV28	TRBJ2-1	TGTGCCAGGATGGGGGACTCTGCTTCGAGGAACAATGAGCAGTTCTTC	CARMGDSASRNNEQFF
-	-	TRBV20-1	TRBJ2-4	TGCAGTGCTCAGGGGGGCCAAAGCAAAGGGGGTAACATTCAGTACTTC	CSAQGGQSKGGNIQYF
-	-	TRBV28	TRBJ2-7	TGTGCCAGCAGTTTTAGGGCGCCTCTCGAAGAGCAGTACTTC	CASSFRAPLEEQYF